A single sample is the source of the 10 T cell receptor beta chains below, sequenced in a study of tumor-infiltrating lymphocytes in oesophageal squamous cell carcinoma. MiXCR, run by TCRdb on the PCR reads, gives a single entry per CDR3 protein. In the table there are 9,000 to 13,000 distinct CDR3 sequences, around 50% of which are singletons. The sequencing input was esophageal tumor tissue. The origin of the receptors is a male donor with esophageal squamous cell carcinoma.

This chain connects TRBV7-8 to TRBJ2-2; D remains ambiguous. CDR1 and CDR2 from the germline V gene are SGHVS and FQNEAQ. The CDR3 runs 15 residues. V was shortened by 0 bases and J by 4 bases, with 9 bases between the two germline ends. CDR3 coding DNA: TGTGCCAGCAGCTTAGCCCTAGAGTCCACCGGGGAGCTGTTTTTT. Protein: CASSLALESTGELFF.

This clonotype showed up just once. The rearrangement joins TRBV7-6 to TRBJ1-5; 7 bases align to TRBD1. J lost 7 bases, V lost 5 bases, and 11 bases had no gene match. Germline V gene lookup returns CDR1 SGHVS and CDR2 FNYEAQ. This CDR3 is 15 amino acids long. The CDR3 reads CASSLLAGGRQPQHF. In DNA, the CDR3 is TGTGCCAGCAGCCTCCTGGCAGGGGGTAGACAGCCCCAGCATTTT.

CDR3 residues: CASSTHSGSSYEQYF. CDR3 in DNA: TGTGCCAGCAGTACCCATAGCGGGAGCTCCTACGAGCAGTACTTC. The chain recombines TRBV12-3 or TRBV12-4 with TRBJ2-5; TRBD2 agrees at 9 bases. The DNA matches TRBJ2-7 better at its end, which makes the J call doubtful. The CDR3 has 15 amino acids.

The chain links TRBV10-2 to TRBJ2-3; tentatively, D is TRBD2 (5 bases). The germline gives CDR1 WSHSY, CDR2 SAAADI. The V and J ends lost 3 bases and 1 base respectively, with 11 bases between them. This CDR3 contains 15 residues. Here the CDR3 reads CASSESGSRTDTQYF. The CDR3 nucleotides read TGCGCCAGCAGTGAATCGGGGTCTCGCACAGATACGCAGTATTTT.

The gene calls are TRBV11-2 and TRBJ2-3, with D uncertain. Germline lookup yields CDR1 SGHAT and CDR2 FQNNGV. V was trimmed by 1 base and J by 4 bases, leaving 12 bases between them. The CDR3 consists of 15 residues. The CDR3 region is CASSLGGALADTQYF. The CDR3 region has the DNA TGTGCCAGCAGCTTAGGAGGAGCTTTGGCAGATACGCAGTATTTT.

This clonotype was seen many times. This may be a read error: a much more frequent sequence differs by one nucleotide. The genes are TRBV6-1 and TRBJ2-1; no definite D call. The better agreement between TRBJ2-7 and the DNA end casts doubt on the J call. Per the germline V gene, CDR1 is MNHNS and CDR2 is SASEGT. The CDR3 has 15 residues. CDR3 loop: CAISDPMSSYNEQYF. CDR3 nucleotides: TGTGCCATCTCGGACCCCATGAGCTCCTACAATGAGCAGTACTTC.

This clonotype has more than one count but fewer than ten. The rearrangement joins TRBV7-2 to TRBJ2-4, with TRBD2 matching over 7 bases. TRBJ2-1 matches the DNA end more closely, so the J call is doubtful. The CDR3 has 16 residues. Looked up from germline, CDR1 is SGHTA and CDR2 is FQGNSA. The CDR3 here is CASSTSAAGVGNEQFF. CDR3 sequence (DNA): TGTGCCAGCAGCACCAGTGCGGCGGGAGTTGGCAATGAGCAGTTCTTC.

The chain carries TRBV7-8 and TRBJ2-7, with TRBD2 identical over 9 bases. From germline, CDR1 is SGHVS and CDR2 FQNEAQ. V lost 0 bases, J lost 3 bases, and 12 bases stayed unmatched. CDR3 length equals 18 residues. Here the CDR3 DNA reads TGTGCCAGCAGCTTAGCGCGGGCTGGCGGGAGGGTCCTCTACGAGCAGTACTTC. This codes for CASSLARAGGRVLYEQYF.

CDR3 DNA sequence: TGCGCCAGCAGCCAACCCTCGGCTAGCGCGAGCTCCTACAATGAGCAGTTCTTC. The encoded protein is CASSQPSASASSYNEQFF. The V call is TRBV4-3, the J call TRBJ2-7; D is perhaps TRBD2 (6 bases). The DNA end is more similar to TRBJ2-1, so the J call may be wrong. The V gene's germline CDR1 is LGHNA and CDR2 YSLEER. The CDR3 extends over 18 amino acids.

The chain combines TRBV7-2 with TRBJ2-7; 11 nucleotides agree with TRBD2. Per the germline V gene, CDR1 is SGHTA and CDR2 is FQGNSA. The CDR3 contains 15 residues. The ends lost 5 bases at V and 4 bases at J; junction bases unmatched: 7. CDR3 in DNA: TGTGCCAGCAGCCGCAATAGCGGGAGGGGGTACGAGCAGTACTTC. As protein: CASSRNSGRGYEQYF.